This TCR beta chain was captured in a study of blood T cell repertoires in COVID-19 (dated by TCRdb to 2020 to 2022). As for the study more broadly: Samples covering the acute and convalescent phases of COVID-19 were provided by collaborators in the United States, Italy and Spain. Nearly every sample came with metadata listing a de-identified subject ID, COVID-19 status, age in years and sex. The samples were drawn from two sources: the first 160 participants of the ongoing ImmuneRACE study, and 950 to 1,500 subjects contributed by 6 global collaborators. Where available, HLA class I and class II types were taken from metadata supplied by the sample provider and were not determined by assay-based typing. The repertoires were released in a freely available public database meant as a resource for research on the immune response to SARS-CoV-2. Subjects who had been exposed to COVID-19, were actively infected with it, or had recovered from it provided the deeply sampled blood TCRbeta repertoires that made up the dataset. The prospective study material was composed of cDNA or gDNA derived from T cells, B-cell-depleted T cells, or PBMCs. General conclusions and limits of the study: The quantity of clinical and demographic metadata differed by source and by participant and was supplied without curation.

Per the germline V gene, SNHLY is the CDR1 and FYNNEI is the CDR2. V loses 3 bases of germline sequence and J loses 6 bases, and the interval between the two ends is 9 bases. The CDR3 covers 13 residues, taking in both the cysteine and the phenylalanine. Only the CDR3 part of the read is kept: 39 bases, read in frame from the first base. Worth noting for this clone: Its antigen target is currently unknown. Per-base quality was not reported, and no clone a single base away is much larger than it.

TCRbeta CDR3 regions were amplified from genomic DNA by means of the immunoSEQ Assay, a bias-controlled multiplex PCR. The original pipeline was this. The number of nucleated cells in each sample was estimated by amplification of reference gene primers within the assay. To quantify the absolute abundance of each unique TCRbeta CDR3 rearrangement, sequence reads were collapsed and filtered. For each sample, productive Simpson clonality was calculated by taking the square root of Simpson's diversity index across productive rearrangements. Entries here come from immuneACCESS through TCRdb and include only in-frame sequences with V and J called. Some clones fail to appear in such tables; in the studies checked, an unresolved V gene covers under half of the shortfall, and the cause of the remainder is unknown. The DNA was the basis for D and trimming; V, J and clone size are from that table. The sample table contains approximately 200,000 clones; only one count was recorded for roughly 80% of them. Jointly, the top ten make up roughly 6.9% of the sample.

Enrolling through a virtual design, the prospective study's participants ranged in age from about 18 to 89 years and lived across 24 United States geographic areas. In the prospective study, participants were assigned to cohorts based on the clinical history participants reported in a screening survey and a study questionnaire. For ImmuneRACE Cohort 3, a participant was defined as recovered based on two consecutive negative NP/OP PCR tests, clearance by a healthcare professional, or resolution of symptoms. In the prospective study, whole blood, serum and a nasopharyngeal or oropharyngeal swab were collected from each participant by mobile phlebotomists. Over an approximately 2-month period, participants in the prospective study had the option of providing additional blood draws and questionnaires. Prospective study blood samples were shipped either frozen or at room temperature before DNA extraction.

The rearranged chain carries TRBV2 and TRBJ1-5, and perhaps TRBD1 as D gene, on 5 matching bases. Sequenced material: PBMCs or T cells enriched from blood (not recorded which). This TCR came from a man between 40 and 49 years old who had recovered from COVID-19. The CDR3 is CASSEGGGQPQHF. The DNA is TGTGCCAGCAGTGAGGGGGGGGGTCAGCCCCAGCATTTT.